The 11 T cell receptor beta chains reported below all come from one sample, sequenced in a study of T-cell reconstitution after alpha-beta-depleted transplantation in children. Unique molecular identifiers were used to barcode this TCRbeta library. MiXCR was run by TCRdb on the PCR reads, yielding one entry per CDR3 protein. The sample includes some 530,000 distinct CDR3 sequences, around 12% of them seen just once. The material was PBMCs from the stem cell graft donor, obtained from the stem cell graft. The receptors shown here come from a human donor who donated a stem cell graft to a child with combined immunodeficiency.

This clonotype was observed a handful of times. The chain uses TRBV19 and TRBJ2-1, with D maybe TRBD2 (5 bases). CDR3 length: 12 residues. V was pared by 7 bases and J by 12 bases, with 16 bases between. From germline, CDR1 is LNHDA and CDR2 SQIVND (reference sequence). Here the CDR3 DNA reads TGTGCCAGTACCTCACGCCGGGGTGCGCAGTTCTTC. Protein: CASTSRRGAQFF. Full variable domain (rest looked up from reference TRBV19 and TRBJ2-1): DGGITQSPKYLFRKEGQNVTLSCEQNLNHDAMYWYRQDPGQGLRLIYYSQIVNDFQKGDIAEGYSVSREKKESFPLTVTSAQKNPTAFYLCASTSRRGAQFFGPGTRLTVL.

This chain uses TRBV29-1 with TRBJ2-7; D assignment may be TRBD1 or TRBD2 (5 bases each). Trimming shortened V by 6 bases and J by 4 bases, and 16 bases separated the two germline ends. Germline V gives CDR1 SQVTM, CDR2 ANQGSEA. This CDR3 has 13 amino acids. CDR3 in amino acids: CSVAWDGRYEQYF. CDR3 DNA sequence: TGCAGCGTCGCATGGGACGGCCGTTACGAGCAGTACTTC.

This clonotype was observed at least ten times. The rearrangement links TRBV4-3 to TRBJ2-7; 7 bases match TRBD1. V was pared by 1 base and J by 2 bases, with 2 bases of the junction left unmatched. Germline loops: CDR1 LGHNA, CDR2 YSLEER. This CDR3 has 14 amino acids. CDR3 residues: CASSQGQGTYEQYF. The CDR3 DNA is TGCGCCAGCAGCCAAGGACAGGGCACCTACGAGCAGTACTTC.

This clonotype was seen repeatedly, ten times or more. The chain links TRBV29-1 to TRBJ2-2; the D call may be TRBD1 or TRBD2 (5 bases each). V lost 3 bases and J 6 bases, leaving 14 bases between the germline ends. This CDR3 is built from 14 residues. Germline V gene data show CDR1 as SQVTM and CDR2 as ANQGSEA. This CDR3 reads CSVDTLGVAGELFF. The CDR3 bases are TGCAGCGTTGATACTTTGGGGGTCGCCGGGGAGCTGTTTTTT.

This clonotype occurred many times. Written as DNA, the CDR3 is TGTGCCAGCAGCTTGGTCGGCGCGAATGAGCAGTTCTTC. It translates to CASSLVGANEQFF. The chain is built from TRBV5-5 and TRBJ2-1; D is undetermined. The CDR3 covers 13 residues. CDR1 and CDR2 from the germline V gene are SGHKS and YYEKEE (reference sequence). Between the trimmed V and J ends, which lost 0 bases and 7 bases, there was a span of 8 bases.

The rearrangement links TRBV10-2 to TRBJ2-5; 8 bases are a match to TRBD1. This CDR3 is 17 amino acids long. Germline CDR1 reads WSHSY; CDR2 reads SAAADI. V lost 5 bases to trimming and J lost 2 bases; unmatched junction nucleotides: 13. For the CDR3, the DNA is TGCGCCAGCAGTCCCCTTCGTCGACAGGGGAGACAAGAGACCCAGTACTTC. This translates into CASSPLRRQGRQETQYF.

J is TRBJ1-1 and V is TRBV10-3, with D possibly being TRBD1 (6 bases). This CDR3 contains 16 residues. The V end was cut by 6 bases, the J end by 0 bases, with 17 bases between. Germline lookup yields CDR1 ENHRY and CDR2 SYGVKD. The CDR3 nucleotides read TGTGCCATCAGCGCCAGACGACAGGCCATGAACACTGAAGCTTTCTTT. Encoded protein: CAISARRQAMNTEAFF.

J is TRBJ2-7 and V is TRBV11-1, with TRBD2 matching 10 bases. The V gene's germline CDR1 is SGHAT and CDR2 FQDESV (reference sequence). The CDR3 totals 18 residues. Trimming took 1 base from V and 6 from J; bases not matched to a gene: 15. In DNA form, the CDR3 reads TGTGCCAGCAGCTTAGTGGCTAGCGGGGGTCCTACGGAGGGCGAGCAGTACTTC. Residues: CASSLVASGGPTEGEQYF.

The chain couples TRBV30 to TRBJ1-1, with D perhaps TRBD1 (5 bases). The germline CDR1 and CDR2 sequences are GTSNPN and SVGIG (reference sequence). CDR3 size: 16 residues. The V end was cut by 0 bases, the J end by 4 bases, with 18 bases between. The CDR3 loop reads CAWSVRLGVHVTEAFF. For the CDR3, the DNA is TGTGCCTGGAGTGTACGATTGGGGGTCCATGTCACTGAAGCTTTCTTT.

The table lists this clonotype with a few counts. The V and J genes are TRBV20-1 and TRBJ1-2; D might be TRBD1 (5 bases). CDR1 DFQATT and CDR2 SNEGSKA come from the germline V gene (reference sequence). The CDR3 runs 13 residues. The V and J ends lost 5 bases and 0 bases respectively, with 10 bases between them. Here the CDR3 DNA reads TGCAGTGCTGACAGAAACTCTAACTATGGCTACACCTTC. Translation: CSADRNSNYGYTF.

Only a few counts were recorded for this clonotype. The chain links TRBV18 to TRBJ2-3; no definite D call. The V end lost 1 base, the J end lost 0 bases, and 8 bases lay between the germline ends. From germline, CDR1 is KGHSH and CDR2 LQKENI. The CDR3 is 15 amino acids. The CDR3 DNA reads TGTGCCAGCTCACCACTTCGAATAAGCACAGATACGCAGTATTTT. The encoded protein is CASSPLRISTDTQYF.